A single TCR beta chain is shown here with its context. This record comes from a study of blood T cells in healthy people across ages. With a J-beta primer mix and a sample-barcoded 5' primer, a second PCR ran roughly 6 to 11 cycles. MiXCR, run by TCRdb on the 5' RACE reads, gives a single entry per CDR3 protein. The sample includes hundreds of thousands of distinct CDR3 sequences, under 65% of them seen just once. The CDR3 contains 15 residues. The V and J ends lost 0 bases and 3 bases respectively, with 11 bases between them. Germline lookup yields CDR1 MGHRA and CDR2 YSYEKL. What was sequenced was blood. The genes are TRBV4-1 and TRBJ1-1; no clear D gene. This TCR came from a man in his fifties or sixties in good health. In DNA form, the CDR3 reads TGCGCCAGCAGCCAAGATTTGGCAGGATACACTGAAGCTTTCTTT. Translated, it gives CASSQDLAGYTEAFF.